The present entry profiles one TCR beta chain with its context. It was with 60 Vbeta and 13 Jbeta primers that the PCR ran. This table comes from immunoSEQ multiplex PCR, and its TCRdb copy is limited to in-frame clones, with some not included. This sample has some 180,000 clones, with roughly 10% found just once. The entry originates in a study of cytomegalovirus exposure and HLA in healthy donors. The V gene lost 0 bases and the J gene lost 2 bases, with 6 bases spanning the gap. The CDR3 loop spans 14 amino acids. The germline V gene has CDR1 SGDLS and CDR2 YYNGEE. The origin of this receptor is a woman aged 25 to 45 in good health and CMV-seropositive. The chain recombines TRBV9 with TRBJ1-3; D is ambiguous. The sequencing sample was made of PBMCs. CDR3 residues: CASSVGRAGNTIYF. The DNA for the CDR3 is TGTGCCAGCAGCGTAGGGAGGGCTGGAAACACCATATATTTT.